The clone carrying this TCR beta chain has only one observation. This sample is drawn from a study of shared clonotypes between healthy human individuals. In the study overall: The donor pool was made up of two women and three men aged 18 to 49.

Original data processing: Quality scores were absent from the junction-only immunoSEQ sequences, so filtering differed. Sequencing used immunoSEQ multiplex PCR; TCRdb keeps in-frame clones, though not all of them. Clone size and V and J calls were adopted from that table, with D and trimming inferred from the DNA. In the table there are about 380,000 clones, approximately 96% of which are singletons. CDR3 length: 16 residues. Trimming shortened V by 4 bases and J by 4 bases, and 20 bases separated the two germline ends. Germline-derived CDR1 and CDR2 are SGHRS and YFSETQ. This chain uses TRBV5-1 with TRBJ2-5, with D uncertain. This TCR was recovered from a man aged 30-40 years in good health. The sequenced sample consisted of memory CD8+ T cells sorted from blood. Subset in this sample: CD45RO+ cells pooled with CCR7-negative TemRA cells. CDR3 sequence (DNA): TGCGCCAGCAGCGCTACCTTCCTACGGCATCTAGAGACCCAGTACTTC. This encodes CASSATFLRHLETQYF.